This entry lists 22 T cell receptor beta chains sequenced from one sample in a study of T cell responses to AZD1222 COVID-19 vaccine (dated by TCRdb to the early 2020s). Library preparation was by the immunoSEQ multiplex PCR assay. TCRdb holds this immuneACCESS table with in-frame rearrangements only. Some clones are missing; in checked studies, unresolved V genes explain under half, and the rest has no known cause. Across this sample there are more than 110,000 clones, with around nine tenths seen only once. About 4.8% of the sample belongs to the ten largest clones. Taken with the paper, the label for time point translates to: baseline before first vaccination. This specimen consisted of peripheral blood, obtained on day 0 of AZD1222 vaccination. These receptors came from an adult in good health.

The V and J genes are TRBV10-3 and TRBJ2-7; TRBD1 matches 8 bases. In germline, CDR1 is ENHRY, CDR2 SYGVKD. This CDR3 is 12 amino acids long. Losses at the gene ends were 11 bases for V and 12 bases for J; bases not matched to a gene: 15. Here the CDR3 reads CASGQGETRGYF. CDR3 bases: TGTGCCTCCGGACAGGGCGAGACGAGGGGGTACTTC.

The CDR3 nucleotides read TGCGCCAGCAGCCAAGTTGGAGCGGGGTTACCCACTGAAGCTTTCTTT. This encodes CASSQVGAGLPTEAFF. The gene calls are TRBV4-1 and TRBJ1-1; no clear D gene. The V end was cut by 1 base, the J end by 4 bases, with 16 bases between. The length of the CDR3 is 16 residues. CDR1 is MGHRA and CDR2 is YSYEKL in the germline V gene.

This rearrangement joins TRBV5-1 to TRBJ1-2; maybe TRBD1 (6 bases). CDR1 and CDR2 from the germline V gene are SGHRS and YFSETQ. This CDR3 is built from 15 residues. V was shortened by 6 bases and J by 4 bases, with 19 bases between the two germline ends. In DNA form, the CDR3 reads TGCGCCAGCACCCAAGTACAGGGAGGGTTCTATGGCTACACCTTC. It yields the protein CASTQVQGGFYGYTF.

In nucleotides, the CDR3 is TGTGCCAGCAGCTTCCATCTAGGGGAGGGTTGGCAGTTCTTC. Residues: CASSFHLGEGWQFF. V gene TRBV7-9 combines with J gene TRBJ2-1; 7 positions agree with TRBD2. The CDR3 is 14 amino acids. Trimming took 3 bases from V and 12 from J; bases not matched to a gene: 11. From germline, CDR1 is SEHNR and CDR2 FQNEAQ (reference sequence).

The chain combines TRBV19 with TRBJ1-4; no clear D gene. This CDR3 region has 14 residues. Trimming removed 3 bases at V and 7 bases at J, with 12 bases between. CDR1 and CDR2 from the germline V gene are LNHDA and SQIVND (reference sequence). For the CDR3, the DNA is TGTGCCAGTAGTATTTCGCCTTCCAGTGAAAAACTGTTTTTT. Translation gives CASSISPSSEKLFF.

The chain carries TRBV7-2 and TRBJ1-6; the D gene is possibly TRBD1 (5 bases). The CDR3 contains 16 residues. Trimming took off 1 base at V and 0 bases at J, with 7 bases between the two ends. The germline V gene encodes CDR1 SGHTA and CDR2 FQGNSA. DNA for the CDR3: TGTGCCAGCAGCTTAGGACAGAGCTCCTATAATTCACCCCTCCACTTT. It codes for CASSLGQSSYNSPLHF.

J is TRBJ1-2 and V is TRBV14; TRBD1 might be the D (5 bases). Germline loops: CDR1 SGHDN, CDR2 FVKESK. CDR3 size: 17 residues. The V gene lost 0 bases and the J gene lost 6 bases, with 20 bases spanning the gap. The DNA of the CDR3 is TGTGCCAGCAGCCAAGAGATTTTGGCGGGGCCGACTCATGGCTACACCTTC. Translated: CASSQEILAGPTHGYTF.

The V gene is TRBV2, the J gene TRBJ1-5, with a possible D match to TRBD1 (5 bases). This CDR3 is 16 amino acids long. V lost 9 bases, J lost 0 bases, and 18 bases lay in between. Looked up from germline, CDR1 is SNHLY and CDR2 is FYNNEI. The CDR3 loop reads CASTQSGGFSNQPQHF. CDR3 DNA: TGTGCCAGTACCCAAAGTGGGGGGTTTAGCAATCAGCCCCAGCATTTT.

The gene calls are TRBV27 and TRBJ2-5, with a tentative D call TRBD1 (5 bases). This CDR3 comprises 15 residues. V shed 0 bases and J shed 4 bases, with 12 bases lying between them. Germline CDR1 is MNHEY and CDR2 is SMNVEV (reference sequence). The CDR3 protein is CASSLSQAKVETQYF. The CDR3 DNA follows: TGTGCCAGCAGTTTATCACAGGCCAAGGTAGAGACCCAGTACTTC.

This chain links TRBV14 with TRBJ2-7; the D call may be TRBD1 or TRBD2 (5 bases each). The CDR3 is made up of 14 amino acids. Trimming shortened V by 0 bases and J by 5 bases, and 11 bases separated the two germline ends. Germline V gives CDR1 SGHDN, CDR2 FVKESK. CDR3 sequence: CASSQERGEHEQYF. CDR3 nucleotide sequence: TGTGCCAGCAGCCAAGAGCGAGGGGAGCACGAGCAGTACTTC.

The V gene is TRBV16, the J gene TRBJ2-7; D ambiguous. The CDR3 covers 13 residues. Germline CDR1 KGHSY, CDR2 FQNENV. The V end was cut by 4 bases, the J end by 7 bases, with 14 bases between. For the CDR3, the DNA is TGTGCCAGCAGCCCGTCGGAGCGTGGGGAGCAGTACTTC. Protein: CASSPSERGEQYF. Together with reference TRBV16 and TRBJ2-7, the CDR3 gives the full variable domain: GEEVAQTPKHLVRGEGQKAKLYCAPIKGHSYVFWYQQVLKNEFKFLISFQNENVFDETGMPKERFSAKCLPNSPCSLEIQATKLEDSAVYFCASSPSERGEQYFGPGTRLTVT.

The rearrangement uses TRBV29-1 and TRBJ1-1; 8 bases are shared with TRBD1. The CDR3 totals 14 residues. The germline gives CDR1 SQVTM, CDR2 ANQGSEA. Trimming at V came to 0 bases and at J to 5 bases, leaving 5 bases not matched to a gene. The CDR3: CSVEDRGRGTEAFF. The CDR3 DNA reads as TGCAGCGTTGAAGACAGGGGGCGAGGGACTGAAGCTTTCTTT.

The chain combines TRBV7-2 with TRBJ1-6; D is undetermined. Trimming pared 5 bases from V and 9 bases from J, leaving 8 bases between. The CDR3 sequence is 12 residues long. Germline-derived CDR1 and CDR2 are SGHTA and FQGNSA. CDR3 sequence: CASSPRTSPLHF. In DNA form, the CDR3 reads TGTGCCAGCAGCCCCAGGACTTCACCCCTCCACTTT.

The chain has TRBV10-2 and TRBJ2-1; 7 bases are shared with TRBD2. V was clipped by 6 bases and J by 4 bases; unmatched bases: 6. Per the germline V gene, CDR1 is WSHSY and CDR2 is SAAADI. The CDR3 runs 14 residues. In DNA, the CDR3 is TGCGCCAGCAGAGAAGCGGGGTTTTACAATGAGCAGTTCTTC. This translates into CASREAGFYNEQFF.

Concerning this clone: One junction end disagrees with the germline gene, perhaps due to a read error. This chain links TRBV7-9 with TRBJ1-2; a weak D match, TRBD1 (5 bases). CDR3 length equals 12 residues. The germline V gene has CDR1 SEHNR and CDR2 FQNEAQ (reference sequence). This CDR3 is CASSLVGEGVSF. As DNA, the CDR3 is TGTGCCAGCAGCTTAGTGGGGGAGGGTGTCTCCTTC.

J is TRBJ2-3 and V is TRBV4-1; D unresolved. The CDR3 sequence is 12 residues long. V lost 4 bases to trimming and J lost 2 bases, with 4 bases between them. Germline lookup yields CDR1 MGHRA and CDR2 YSYEKL. This CDR3 is CASSPFTDTQYF. The CDR3 bases are TGCGCCAGCAGCCCCTTCACAGATACGCAGTATTTT.

The chain recombines TRBV5-8 with TRBJ2-7; 10 nucleotides align to TRBD1. This CDR3 is built from 15 residues. V was clipped by 1 base and J by 3 bases; unmatched bases: 4. Germline V gives CDR1 SGHTS, CDR2 YDEGEE. The CDR3 loop is CASSLTGTGVYEQYF. The CDR3 nucleotides are TGTGCCAGCAGCTTGACCGGGACAGGGGTCTACGAGCAGTACTTC.

The chain couples TRBV28 to TRBJ1-2, with a weak D call TRBD1 (5 bases). V dropped 1 base and J dropped 8 bases, with 11 bases sitting between them. The length of the CDR3 is 13 residues. CDR1 is MDHEN, CDR2 SYDVKM, per germline. The chain's CDR3 is CASSLSRRGGYTF. DNA of the CDR3: TGTGCCAGCAGTTTATCGCGCCGGGGGGGCTACACCTTC.

The chain combines TRBV7-9 with TRBJ2-7; 7 nucleotides match TRBD1. This CDR3 comprises 14 residues. Trimming cost V 3 bases and J 4 bases; bases outside gene matches: 6. Germline assignment: CDR1 SEHNR and CDR2 FQNEAQ (reference sequence). The CDR3 is CASSFTGEAYEQYF. CDR3 DNA: TGTGCCAGCAGCTTTACAGGGGAAGCGTACGAGCAGTACTTC.

Comment on this clone: Different DNA sequences within this sample yield the same CDR3. This chain joins TRBV18 and TRBJ1-1; D might be TRBD1 (6 bases). Trimming took off 6 bases at V and 1 base at J, with 9 bases between the two ends. The CDR3 spans 13 residues. Germline loops: CDR1 KGHSH, CDR2 LQKENI. This CDR3 is CASSPGQNTEAFF. The CDR3 nucleotides read TGTGCCAGCTCCCCGGGACAGAACACTGAAGCTTTCTTT.

J is TRBJ1-2 and V is TRBV15; TRBD1 matches 8 bases. V lost 3 bases to trimming and J lost 1 base; unmatched junction nucleotides: 1. The CDR3 runs 14 residues. Germline lookup yields CDR1 LNHNV and CDR2 YYDKDF (reference sequence). As DNA, the CDR3 is TGTGCCACCAGCAGTGACAGGGGTAACTATGGCTACACCTTC. Amino acid sequence: CATSSDRGNYGYTF.

The chain is built from TRBV7-8 and TRBJ2-1, with 10 bases identical to TRBD2. There are 15 residues in the CDR3. CDR1 is SGHVS and CDR2 is FQNEAQ in the germline V gene. V was clipped by 6 bases and J by 9 bases; unmatched bases: 11. CDR3 sequence: CASRQQGTSVIEQFF. CDR3 sequence (DNA): TGTGCCAGCAGACAACAGGGGACTAGCGTCATTGAGCAGTTCTTC.